Below, 8 T cell receptor beta chains from the same sample are listed, as sequenced in a study of blood T cells in healthy people across ages. Combining a sample-barcoded 5' primer with a J-beta primer mix, a second PCR ran for about 6 to 11 cycles. TCRdb reprocessed the 5' RACE reads with MiXCR, giving one entry per CDR3 protein. Seen here are around 2 million distinct CDR3 sequences, 30% to 40% observed once, and the top ten hold 20% to 25%. The sequenced sample consisted of blood. The receptors were gathered from a human donor in good health.

V gene TRBV4-3 combines with J gene TRBJ2-1, with TRBD2 identical over 13 bases. Germline CDR1 LGHNA, CDR2 YSLEER. This CDR3 spans 15 amino acids. Trimming cost V 4 bases and J 8 bases; bases outside gene matches: 5. The CDR3 reads CASSLQLAGGDEQFF. The CDR3 nucleotides read TGCGCCAGCAGCCTCCAACTAGCGGGGGGGGATGAGCAGTTCTTC.

This clonotype has only a few counts. CDR3 coding DNA: TGTGCCAGCAGCTTCCCCGCCCACGGGACAGGCCCCTACGAGCAGTACTTC. It is translated as CASSFPAHGTGPYEQYF. The gene calls are TRBV7-2 and TRBJ2-7; the match to TRBD1 covers 8 bases. CDR1 and CDR2 from the germline V gene are SGHTA and FQGNSA. The ends lost 3 bases at V and 2 bases at J; junction bases unmatched: 12. This CDR3 has 17 amino acids.

This clonotype has only a few counts. The gene calls are TRBV20-1 and TRBJ2-3; TRBD2 matches 11 bases. This CDR3 has 14 amino acids. V gave up 1 base and J gave up 5 bases; unmatched junction bases: 2. CDR1 DFQATT and CDR2 SNEGSKA come from the germline V gene (reference sequence). CDR3 nucleotides: TGCAGTGCTAGAGTAGCGGGGGGGAAAGATACGCAGTATTTT. This codes for CSARVAGGKDTQYF.

The chain couples TRBV6-1 to TRBJ1-6; 7 nucleotides line up with TRBD1. V gave up 4 bases and J gave up 9 bases; unmatched junction bases: 6. The CDR3 covers 14 residues. Per germline, CDR1 MNHNS and CDR2 SASEGT. In DNA, the CDR3 is TGTGCCAGCAGTGTCGGGGACAGATTTTCACCCCTCCACTTT. It codes for CASSVGDRFSPLHF.

The chain uses TRBV4-2 and TRBJ2-5; 13 nucleotides agree with TRBD2. Unmatched junction bases numbered 10, after V lost 1 base and J lost 5 bases. Germline CDR1 and CDR2: LGHNA and YNFKEQ. The CDR3 contains 18 residues. The CDR3 region is CASSQVATSGGLTETQYF. In DNA form, the CDR3 reads TGTGCCAGCAGCCAAGTCGCGACTAGCGGGGGGTTGACGGAGACCCAGTACTTC.

The V call is TRBV5-1, the J call TRBJ2-5; D perhaps matches TRBD1 (7 bases). This CDR3 contains 13 residues. The germline gives CDR1 SGHRS, CDR2 YFSETQ. Trimming cost V 9 bases and J 4 bases, with 16 bases left between them. DNA for the CDR3: TGCGCCACCACCAGGGGGGACGGAGAGACCCAGTACTTC. Translating it yields CATTRGDGETQYF.

Comment on this clonotype: At one boundary the junction diverges from the germline segment, which might be a read error. The rearrangement uses TRBV6-2 or TRBV6-3 and TRBJ2-1; 8 bases agree with TRBD2. The CDR3 is made up of 16 amino acids. Germline CDR1 MNHEY, CDR2 SVGEGT. The CDR3 is CASSPLTASGFNGQFF. In nucleotides, the CDR3 is TGTGCCAGCAGCCCACTGACGGCTAGCGGGTTCAATGGGCAGTTCTTC.

The chain recombines TRBV7-3 with TRBJ1-1; D call uncertain. The CDR3 is made up of 14 amino acids. The V gene's germline CDR1 is SGHTA and CDR2 FQGTGA. V dropped 5 bases and J dropped 1 base, with 11 bases sitting between them. CDR3 region: CASSVSTSNTEAFF. In nucleotides, the CDR3 is TGTGCCAGCAGCGTTAGCACCTCGAACACTGAAGCTTTCTTT.